Presented here are 5 T cell receptor beta chains from one specimen sequenced in a study of OX40 agonist ivuxolimab in advanced cancers. Using immunoSEQ multiplex PCR, the repertoire was profiled, and TCRdb retains in-frame clones only, with some absent. The table shows around 86,000 clones, with 93% occurring only once. This specimen consisted of CD4+ or CD8+ T cells sorted from blood, obtained in a trial of the OX40 agonist ivuxolimab. The receptors come from an adult with an advanced solid tumor such as melanoma, head and neck, liver or kidney cancer.

CDR3 residues: CASSFTGTAYEQYF. The CDR3 bases are TGTGCCAGCAGCTTCACAGGGACTGCCTACGAGCAGTACTTC. V and J are TRBV7-9 and TRBJ2-7; D may be TRBD1 or TRBD2 (6 bases each). This CDR3 is built from 14 residues. The V end lost 3 bases, the J end lost 2 bases, and 11 bases lay between the germline ends. In germline, CDR1 is SEHNR, CDR2 FQNEAQ (reference sequence).

The chain links TRBV6-5 to TRBJ2-5; 10 positions match TRBD2. The germline V gene has CDR1 MNHEY and CDR2 SVGAGI. The CDR3 contains 15 residues. V shed 6 bases and J 8 bases; nucleotides not matched to a gene: 12. In DNA form, the CDR3 reads TGTGCCAGCAGAGACAGGAGTACTAGCGGGGTCACCCAGTACTTC. Its protein is CASRDRSTSGVTQYF.

The rearrangement links TRBV28 to TRBJ1-5; D is perhaps TRBD1 (5 bases). V lost 1 base, J lost 3 bases, and 16 bases lay in between. The germline V gene encodes CDR1 MDHEN and CDR2 SYDVKM. The CDR3 is made up of 17 amino acids. In DNA form, the CDR3 reads TGTGCCAGCAGTTTATTATCCGTCCGAGGGGTCAATCAGCCCCAGCATTTT. It encodes CASSLLSVRGVNQPQHF.

The chain carries TRBV7-2 and TRBJ2-7, with 9 bases that match TRBD1. With 5 bases clipped from V and 2 bases from J, the junction kept 13 bases outside the gene matches. Germline V gene data show CDR1 as SGHTA and CDR2 as FQGNSA. This CDR3 contains 17 residues. The CDR3 DNA follows: TGTGCCAGCAGCCATGAGGACCGGGACAGGGCCGCCTACGAGCAGTACTTC. Residues: CASSHEDRDRAAYEQYF.

V is TRBV30 and J is TRBJ2-3; D gene unclear. The V end lost 4 bases, the J end lost 0 bases, and 14 bases lay between the germline ends. CDR1 is GTSNPN and CDR2 is SVGIG in the germline V gene (reference sequence). The CDR3 loop spans 15 amino acids. Written as DNA, the CDR3 is TGTGCCTGGAACCCCCTATCACTGAGCACAGATACGCAGTATTTT. It codes for CAWNPLSLSTDTQYF.